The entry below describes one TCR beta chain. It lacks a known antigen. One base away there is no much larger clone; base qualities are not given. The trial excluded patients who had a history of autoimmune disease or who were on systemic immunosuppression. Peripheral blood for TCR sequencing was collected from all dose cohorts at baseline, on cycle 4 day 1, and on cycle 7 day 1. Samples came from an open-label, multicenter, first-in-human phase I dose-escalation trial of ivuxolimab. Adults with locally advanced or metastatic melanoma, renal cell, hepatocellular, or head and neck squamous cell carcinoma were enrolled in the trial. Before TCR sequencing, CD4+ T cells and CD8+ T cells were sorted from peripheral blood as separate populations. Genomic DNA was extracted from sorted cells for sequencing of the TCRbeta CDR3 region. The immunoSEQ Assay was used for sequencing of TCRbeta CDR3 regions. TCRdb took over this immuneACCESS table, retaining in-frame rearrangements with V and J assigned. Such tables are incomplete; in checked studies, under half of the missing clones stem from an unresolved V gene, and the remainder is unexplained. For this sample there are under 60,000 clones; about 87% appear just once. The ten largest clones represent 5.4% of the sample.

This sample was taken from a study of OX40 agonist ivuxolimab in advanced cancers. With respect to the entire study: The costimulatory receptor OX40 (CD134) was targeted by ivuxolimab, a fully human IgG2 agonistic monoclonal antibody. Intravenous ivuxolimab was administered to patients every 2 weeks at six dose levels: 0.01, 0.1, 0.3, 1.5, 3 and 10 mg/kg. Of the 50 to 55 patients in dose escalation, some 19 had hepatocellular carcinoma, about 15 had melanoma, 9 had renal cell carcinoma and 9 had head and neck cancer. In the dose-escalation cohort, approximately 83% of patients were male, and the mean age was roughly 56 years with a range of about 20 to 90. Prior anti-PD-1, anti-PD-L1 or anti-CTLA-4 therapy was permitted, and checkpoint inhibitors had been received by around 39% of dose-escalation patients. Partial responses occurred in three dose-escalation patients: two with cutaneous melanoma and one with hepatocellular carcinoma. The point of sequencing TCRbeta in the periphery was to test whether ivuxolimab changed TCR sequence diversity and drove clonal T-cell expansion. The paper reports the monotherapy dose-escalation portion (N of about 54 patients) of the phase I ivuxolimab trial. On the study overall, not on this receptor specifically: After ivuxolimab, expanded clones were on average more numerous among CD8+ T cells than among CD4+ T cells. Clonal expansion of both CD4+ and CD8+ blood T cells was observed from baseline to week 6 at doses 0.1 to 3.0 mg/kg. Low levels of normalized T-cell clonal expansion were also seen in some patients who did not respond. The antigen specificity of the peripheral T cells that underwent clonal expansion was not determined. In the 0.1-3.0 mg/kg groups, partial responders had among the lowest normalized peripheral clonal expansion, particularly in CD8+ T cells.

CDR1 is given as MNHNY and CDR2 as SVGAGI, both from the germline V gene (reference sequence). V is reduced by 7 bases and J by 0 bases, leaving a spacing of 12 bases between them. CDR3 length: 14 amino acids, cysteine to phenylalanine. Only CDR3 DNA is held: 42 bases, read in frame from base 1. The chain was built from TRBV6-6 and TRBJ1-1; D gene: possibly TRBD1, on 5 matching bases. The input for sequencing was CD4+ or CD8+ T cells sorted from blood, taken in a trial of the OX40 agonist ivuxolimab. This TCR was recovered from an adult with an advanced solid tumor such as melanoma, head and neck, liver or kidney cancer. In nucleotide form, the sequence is TGTGCCAGCAAGAACTCAGGGTTGAACACTGAAGCTTTCTTT. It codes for CASKNSGLNTEAFF.